The 26 T cell receptor beta chains below all came from one sample that was sequenced in a study of T-cell memory formation after mild COVID-19. TCRdb used MiXCR to reprocess the 5' RACE reads, holding one entry per CDR3 protein. This table holds about 350,000 distinct CDR3 sequences, about an eighth found once. Material: PBMCs or a T cell subset sorted from them (not recorded which). Source of these receptors: a man aged 18 to 29 who had mild COVID-19 (a few samples of this study predate the infection). Cell type and time point are not known.

This chain uses TRBV4-2 with TRBJ1-2; no firm D call. V lost 4 bases, J lost 3 bases, and 12 bases lay in between. The CDR3 runs 14 residues. CDR1 and CDR2 from the germline V gene are LGHNA and YNFKEQ. The CDR3 coding sequence is TGTGCCAGCAGCCCCGGCCGTACAGACTATGGCTACACCTTC. Encoded protein: CASSPGRTDYGYTF.

This clonotype has only a few counts. V is TRBV12-3 or TRBV12-4 and J is TRBJ1-2; 11 bases match TRBD1. The CDR3 contains 17 residues. Germline trimming cut 6 bases from V and 7 bases from J; bases unmatched to any gene: 16. CDR3 sequence (DNA): TGTGCCAGCAGCCAACGGACAGGGGGCTTGAGAAGTCCTGGCTACACCTTC. It codes for CASSQRTGGLRSPGYTF.

This clonotype was seen a few times. The genes are TRBV11-3 and TRBJ2-2, with D perhaps TRBD2 (5 bases). Germline-derived CDR1 and CDR2 are SGHNT and YENEEA. The CDR3 extends over 16 amino acids. V was shortened by 4 bases and J by 1 base, with 13 bases between the two germline ends. In DNA form, the CDR3 reads TGTGCCAGCAGCTCTACACTAGGGCAGAACACCGGGGAGCTGTTTTTT. Protein sequence: CASSSTLGQNTGELFF.

This clonotype showed up just a few times. J is TRBJ2-1 and V is TRBV6-2 or TRBV6-3; a possible D gene is TRBD2 (7 bases). This CDR3 has 17 amino acids. Germline CDR1 is MNHEY and CDR2 is SVGEGT. Trimming took off 2 bases at V and 0 bases at J, with 14 bases between the two ends. DNA of the CDR3: TGTGCCAGCAGTTACGGCGGGGGCCTGAGCTCCTACAATGAGCAGTTCTTC. Its translation: CASSYGGGLSSYNEQFF.

This clonotype was observed at least ten times. The chain recombines TRBV4-3 with TRBJ2-2; D not certain. The germline gives CDR1 LGHNA, CDR2 YSLEER. Between the trimmed V and J ends, which lost 0 bases and 6 bases, there was a span of 14 bases. The length of the CDR3 is 16 residues. The CDR3 sequence: CASSQEGVGGAGELFF. DNA for the CDR3: TGCGCCAGCAGCCAAGAAGGCGTCGGTGGGGCCGGGGAGCTGTTTTTT.

This clonotype showed up just a few times. The chain combines TRBV19 with TRBJ2-5; D uncertain. Germline-derived CDR1 and CDR2 are LNHDA and SQIVND (reference sequence). Trimming took 4 bases from V and 5 from J, leaving 11 bases between them. The CDR3 is 13 residues long. The chain's CDR3 is CASSTRAAETQYF. CDR3 DNA sequence: TGTGCCAGTAGTACAAGGGCGGCGGAGACCCAGTACTTC.

This clonotype was found many times. V usage is TRBV7-3 and J usage is TRBJ2-3; 8 bases align to TRBD2. The CDR3 runs to 16 residues. CDR1 SGHTA and CDR2 FQGTGA come from the germline V gene. With 0 bases clipped from V and 3 bases from J, the junction kept 5 bases outside the gene matches. The CDR3 sequence is CASSLTTGGPTDTQYF. CDR3 in DNA: TGTGCCAGCAGCTTAACGACGGGGGGGCCTACAGATACGCAGTATTTT.

This clonotype was found a few times. This chain joins TRBV29-1 and TRBJ2-2; tentative D call: TRBD2 (5 bases). Trimming took 3 bases from V and 7 from J, leaving 6 bases between them. Germline CDR1 and CDR2: SQVTM and ANQGSEA. This CDR3 contains 11 residues. CDR3 in amino acids: CSVDDYGELFF. CDR3 bases: TGCAGCGTTGACGACTACGGGGAGCTGTTTTTT.

The chain combines TRBV30 with TRBJ1-5; D ambiguous. Trimming shortened V by 5 bases and J by 4 bases, and 9 bases separated the two germline ends. Germline CDR1 GTSNPN, CDR2 SVGIG (reference sequence). The length of the CDR3 is 12 residues. The CDR3: CAWGLQNQPQHF. CDR3 bases: TGTGCCTGGGGACTGCAGAATCAGCCCCAGCATTTT.

This clonotype was found a few times. The rearrangement uses TRBV5-1 and TRBJ1-1; D possibly corresponds to TRBD1 (6 bases). From germline, CDR1 is SGHRS and CDR2 YFSETQ. V was clipped by 4 bases and J by 0 bases, with 16 bases between them. The CDR3 sequence is 16 residues long. CDR3 DNA: TGCGCCAGCAGCCCCGGACAGATAGCAATGAACACTGAAGCTTTCTTT. As protein: CASSPGQIAMNTEAFF.

V is TRBV7-2 and J is TRBJ1-2, with D maybe TRBD1 (5 bases). The length of the CDR3 is 16 residues. V gave up 1 base and J gave up 3 bases, with 15 bases separating them. Germline V gene data show CDR1 as SGHTA and CDR2 as FQGNSA. The CDR3, as DNA: TGTGCCAGCAGCTTAGTATTCGGGACCCGGGACTATGGCTACACCTTC. It specifies CASSLVFGTRDYGYTF. Using reference TRBV7-2 and TRBJ1-2 for the parts outside the CDR3, the full variable domain is GAGVSQSPSNKVTEKGKDVELRCDPISGHTALYWYRQSLGQGLEFLIYFQGNSAPDKSGLPSDRFSAERTGGSVSTLTIQRTQQEDSAVYLCASSLVFGTRDYGYTFGSGTRLTVV.

The chain employs TRBV6-5 and TRBJ2-3; TRBD2 agrees at 8 bases. Per germline, CDR1 MNHEY and CDR2 SVGAGI. V dropped 1 base and J dropped 2; count of bases not matched to a gene: 2. The CDR3 is 15 residues long. As DNA, the CDR3 is TGTGCCAGCAGTTACTTTAGCGGGAACACAGATACGCAGTATTTT. It yields the protein CASSYFSGNTDTQYF.

The chain employs TRBV7-8 and TRBJ2-1; weak D call: TRBD1 (5 bases). The CDR3 is 15 residues long. Germline CDR1 and CDR2: SGHVS and FQNEAQ. Deletions cut 1 base from V and 3 bases from J, with 10 bases between. The CDR3 is CASSLVDSYYNEQFF. In DNA form, the CDR3 reads TGTGCCAGCAGCTTAGTAGACAGCTACTACAATGAGCAGTTCTTC. Combining the CDR3 with reference TRBV7-8 and TRBJ2-1 gives the whole variable domain GAGVSQSPRYKVAKRGQDVALRCDPISGHVSLFWYQQALGQGPEFLTYFQNEAQLDKSGLPSDRFFAERPEGSVSTLKIQRTQQEDSAVYLCASSLVDSYYNEQFFGPGTRLTVL.

This clonotype came up a few times. The chain links TRBV5-1 to TRBJ1-1, with no clear D. The CDR3 runs 14 residues. CDR1 and CDR2 from the germline V gene are SGHRS and YFSETQ. Trimming left V 3 bases short and J 3 bases short, with 12 bases between. Here the CDR3 reads CASSWAPGDTEAFF. CDR3 coding DNA: TGCGCCAGCAGCTGGGCCCCCGGGGACACTGAAGCTTTCTTT.

This sequence joins TRBV18 and TRBJ2-1, with 7 bases lining up with TRBD2. This CDR3 contains 16 residues. Germline trimming cut 5 bases from V and 0 bases from J; bases unmatched to any gene: 7. Per the germline V gene, CDR1 is KGHSH and CDR2 is LQKENI. CDR3 residues: CASSSRSGDSYNEQFF. DNA for the CDR3: TGTGCCAGCTCATCGCGCAGCGGGGACTCCTACAATGAGCAGTTCTTC.

The chain uses TRBV5-4 and TRBJ2-7, with D tentatively TRBD1 (6 bases). Germline values: CDR1 SGHNT, CDR2 YYREEE (reference sequence). V lost 0 bases and J 5 bases, leaving 12 bases between the germline ends. The CDR3 spans 14 residues. The DNA for the CDR3 is TGTGCCAGCAGCTTGGCCTTAGGGGGAAACGAGCAGTACGTC. Amino acids: CASSLALGGNEQYV.

V gene TRBV12-3 or TRBV12-4 combines with J gene TRBJ2-1; TRBD2 matches at 8 bases. The CDR3 is 16 amino acids. Trimming removed 4 bases from V and 2 bases from J; junction bases left unmatched: 7. The CDR3 spells CASSSFSGGPYNEQFF. CDR3 bases: TGTGCCAGCAGTTCTTTCTCGGGGGGGCCCTACAATGAGCAGTTCTTC.

The rearrangement uses TRBV4-1 and TRBJ2-3; D gene ambiguous. V gave up 0 bases and J gave up 10 bases, with 14 bases separating them. The germline gives CDR1 MGHRA, CDR2 YSYEKL. The CDR3 extends over 14 amino acids. This CDR3 is CASSQDRWVAAQYF. CDR3 coding DNA: TGCGCCAGCAGCCAAGATCGATGGGTCGCGGCGCAGTATTTT.

This clonotype was counted ten times or more. The chain employs TRBV6-2 or TRBV6-3 and TRBJ2-1, with D perhaps matching TRBD2 (5 bases). The CDR3 runs to 13 residues. The V gene's germline CDR1 is MNHEY and CDR2 SVGEGT. Trimming took off 2 bases at V and 4 bases at J, with 6 bases between the two ends. The CDR3 region is CASSYTGYNEQFF. CDR3 DNA sequence: TGTGCCAGCAGTTACACGGGGTACAATGAGCAGTTCTTC.

V is TRBV11-2 and J is TRBJ1-1, with D maybe TRBD1 (5 bases). With 4 bases removed from V and 0 bases from J, the gap between germline ends came to 12 bases. Germline CDR1 reads SGHAT; CDR2 reads FQNNGV. The CDR3 is 15 amino acids. The CDR3: CASSSRQQVNTEAFF. The CDR3 bases are TGTGCCAGCAGCTCCCGACAGCAAGTGAACACTGAAGCTTTCTTT.

This clonotype was counted a few times. The CDR3, as DNA: TGTGCCAGCAGCCCTAGTCCACATTTAGGGGGTGACACTGAAGCTTTCTTT. It encodes CASSPSPHLGGDTEAFF. V is TRBV28 and J is TRBJ1-1; D perhaps matches TRBD1 (6 bases). Germline CDR1 and CDR2: MDHEN and SYDVKM. The V end was cut by 6 bases, the J end by 3 bases, with 23 bases between. CDR3 length: 17 amino acids.

This chain connects TRBV9 to TRBJ1-2; D gene ambiguous. This CDR3 comprises 14 residues. Deletions cut 2 bases from V and 5 bases from J, with 13 bases between. Germline loops: CDR1 SGDLS, CDR2 YYNGEE. The CDR3 region is CASSVTTGGYGYTF. In DNA form, the CDR3 reads TGTGCCAGCAGCGTTACCACCGGTGGGTATGGCTACACCTTC.

This clonotype came up a few times. The rearrangement uses TRBV7-2 and TRBJ1-6; D is uncertain. This CDR3 spans 13 amino acids. CDR1 SGHTA and CDR2 FQGNSA come from the germline V gene. Trimming cost V 1 base and J 13 bases, with 11 bases left between them. The DNA for the CDR3 is TGTGCCAGCAGCTTAGTCCCAACGGACCCCCTCCACTTT. Protein: CASSLVPTDPLHF.

V usage is TRBV4-1 and J usage is TRBJ2-4, with a weak D call TRBD1 (6 bases). Germline CDR1 MGHRA, CDR2 YSYEKL. Trimming removed 6 bases at V and 3 bases at J, with 12 bases between. This CDR3 region has 14 residues. The CDR3 is CASRDRTDKNIQYF. The CDR3 nucleotides are TGCGCCAGCAGAGATCGGACAGACAAAAACATTCAGTACTTC.

This clonotype was picked up many times. This rearrangement joins TRBV5-1 to TRBJ2-1; 7 bases are a match to TRBD1. The CDR3 loop spans 15 amino acids. With V trimmed by 0 bases and J by 8 bases, 8 bases remained unmatched. CDR1 SGHRS and CDR2 YFSETQ come from the germline V gene. DNA for the CDR3: TGCGCCAGCAGCTTGGTGGGACAGAGGGAGTATGAGCAGTTCTTC. Its translation is CASSLVGQREYEQFF.

In its sample, this clonotype was seen a few times. The rearrangement uses TRBV7-9 and TRBJ2-7, with D perhaps matching TRBD1 (5 bases). Per the germline V gene, CDR1 is SEHNR and CDR2 is FQNEAQ (reference sequence). CDR3 length: 12 amino acids. Trimming left V 4 bases short and J 2 bases short, with 6 bases between. Here the CDR3 reads CASSSTAYEQYV. The CDR3 DNA reads TGTGCCAGCAGCTCGACAGCCTACGAGCAGTACGTC.